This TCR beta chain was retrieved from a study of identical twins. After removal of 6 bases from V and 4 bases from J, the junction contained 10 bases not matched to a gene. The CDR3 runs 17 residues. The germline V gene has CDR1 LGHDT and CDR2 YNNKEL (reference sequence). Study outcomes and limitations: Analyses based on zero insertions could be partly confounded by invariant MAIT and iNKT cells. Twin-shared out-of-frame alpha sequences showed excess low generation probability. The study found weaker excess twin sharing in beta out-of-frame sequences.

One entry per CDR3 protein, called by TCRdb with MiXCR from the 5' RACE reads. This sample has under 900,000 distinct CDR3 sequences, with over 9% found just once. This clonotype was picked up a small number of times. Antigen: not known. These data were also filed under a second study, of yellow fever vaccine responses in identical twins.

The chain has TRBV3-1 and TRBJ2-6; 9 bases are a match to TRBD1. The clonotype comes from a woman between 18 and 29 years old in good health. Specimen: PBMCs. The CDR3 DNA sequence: TGTGCCAGCAGACCACAGGGGGCCACGCGAGGGGCCAACGTCCTGACTTTC. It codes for CASRPQGATRGANVLTF. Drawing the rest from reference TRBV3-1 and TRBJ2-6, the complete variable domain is DTAVSQTPKYLVTQMGNDKSIKCEQNLGHDTMYWYKQDSKKFLKIMFSYNNKELIINETVPNRFSPKSPDKAHLNLHINSLELGDSAVYFCASRPQGATRGANVLTFGAGSRLTVL.